A selection of T cell receptor beta chains follows, all from one sample in a study of T cells after yellow fever vaccination. Each CDR3 protein is one row after TCRdb ran MiXCR on the 5' RACE reads. The table includes about 350,000 distinct CDR3 sequences, roughly 8.3% detected once. This specimen consisted of PBMCs, obtained more than 35 days after the first yellow fever vaccination. These TCRs come from a man younger than 35 who received the YFV17D yellow fever vaccine. CDR3s include the opening cysteine and the closing phenylalanine or tryptophan. The D gene is left open where the match is weak. A clone size is listed for some rows: how often the clone was seen (once, few, many), or a class if it is expanded.

>TRBJ2-6|TRBV21-1|NA|many
TGTGCCAGCAGAAGATTGTCCCCCCCCCCTGGGGCCAACGTCCTGACTTTC
CASRRLSPPPGANVLTF
>TRBJ2-2|TRBV6-2/TRBV6-3|TRBD1|NA
TGTGCCAGCAGTGGGAGACAGGGGTTGTTAGCCGGGGAGCTGTTTTTT
CASSGRQGLLAGELFF
>TRBJ2-7|TRBV5-1|NA|NA
TGCGCCAGCAGCTCGGAGAACTCCTACGAGCAGTACTTC
CASSSENSYEQYF
>TRBJ2-5|TRBV11-3|TRBD1|few
TGTGCCAGCAGCCCCGGGACAGCAGCTGAGACCCAGTACTTC
CASSPGTAAETQYF
>TRBJ2-2|TRBV7-2|NA|few
TGTGCCAGCAGCTTAGGCAGGGTGGGCACCGGGGAGCTGTTTTTT
CASSLGRVGTGELFF
>TRBJ2-3|TRBV10-3|NA|few
TGTGCCATCAGCGAGACTAGAGATACGCAGTATTTT
CAISETRDTQYF
>TRBJ2-1|TRBV5-4|NA|few
TGTGCCAGCAGTAGCATGAACAATGAGCAGTTCTTC
CASSSMNNEQFF
>TRBJ2-2|TRBV7-2|NA|NA
TGTGCCAGCAGTGGATACACCGGGGAGCTGTTTTTT
CASSGYTGELFF
>TRBJ1-1|TRBV5-1|TRBD1|few
TGCGCCAGCAGCTTGGGACAGGGTGAGGAAGCTTTCTTT
CASSLGQGEEAFF
>TRBJ1-1|TRBV7-9|TRBD1|NA
TGTGCCAGCAGCCGTGAGGGGACAGTAAGCACTGAAGCTTTCTTT
CASSREGTVSTEAFF
>TRBJ2-5|TRBV11-2|NA|many
TGTGCCAGCAGCTTAGGCTTAGAAGAGACCCAGTACTTC
CASSLGLEETQYF
>TRBJ1-5|TRBV19|NA|NA
TGTGCCAGTAGTAGGGCCAGTTGGCCAGCCGGACAGCCCCAGCATTTT
CASSRASWPAGQPQHF
>TRBJ2-7|TRBV6-2/TRBV6-3|TRBD1|few
TGTGCCAGCAGTTACCCGGTGGGACAGAACTCCTACGAGCAGTACTTC
CASSYPVGQNSYEQYF
>TRBJ1-5|TRBV25-1|NA|many
TGTGCCAGCAGCGTCACAGGTAGCAATCAGCCCCAGCATTTT
CASSVTGSNQPQHF
>TRBJ1-1|TRBV30|TRBD1|many
TGTGCCTGGGGACAGGGGACGGCTGAAGCTTTCTTT
CAWGQGTAEAFF
>TRBJ1-1|TRBV29-1|NA|NA
TGCAGCGTTGAAGGAGGCGGGGTGAACACTGAAGCTTTCTTT
CSVEGGGVNTEAFF
>TRBJ2-3|TRBV4-2|TRBD2|NA
TGTGCCAGCAGACCACACGGGACTAGCGGGGTAGGAGATACGCAGTATTTT
CASRPHGTSGVGDTQYF
>TRBJ1-1|TRBV10-3|TRBD1|NA
TGTGCCATCAGTGAGTCGATCGGGACAGGGAGGACTTCCTTT
CAISESIGTGRTSF
>TRBJ1-2|TRBV4-3|NA|many
TGCGCCAGCAGCCAAGGGGGGGGGAATCCTAACTATGGCTACACCTTC
CASSQGGGNPNYGYTF
>TRBJ1-2|TRBV6-5|TRBD1|few
TGTGCCAGCAGGCGGACAGGGGCCGATGGCTACACCTTC
CASRRTGADGYTF
>TRBJ1-2|TRBV5-4|NA|NA
TGTGCCAGCCATCTCCAGGGAGTCAACTATGGCTACACCTTC
CASHLQGVNYGYTF
>TRBJ2-3|TRBV7-2|NA|few
TGTGCCAGCAGCCGAGGGGTGAGCGTGTTTGGCACAGATACGCAGTATTTT
CASSRGVSVFGTDTQYF
>TRBJ2-5|TRBV6-5|TRBD2|NA
TGTGCCAGCAGTTCTCTAGCGGGGGGGAAAGAGACCCAGTACTTC
CASSSLAGGKETQYF
>TRBJ2-2|TRBV5-8|NA|NA
TGTGCCAGCATCCTCGGAAGACAGTATCCCGGGGAGCTGTTTTTT
CASILGRQYPGELFF
>TRBJ2-3|TRBV7-2|NA|many
TGTGCCAGCAGCCCTAGAGATGTTCTGGCAGATACGCAGTATTTT
CASSPRDVLADTQYF
>TRBJ1-1|TRBV18|NA|many
TGTGCCAGCAGCCCCGGGCTAAACACTGAAGCTTTCTTT
CASSPGLNTEAFF
>TRBJ2-6|TRBV29-1|NA|few
TGCAGCGTTCGGGACTCCCGATGGGCTGGGGCCAACGTCCTGACTTTC
CSVRDSRWAGANVLTF
>TRBJ1-4|TRBV3-1|NA|NA
TGTACCTTCTGTTTCTCTTATGGGACGGGGACAACTAATGAAAAACTGTTTTTT
CTFCFSYGTGTTNEKLFF
>TRBJ2-1|TRBV7-2|NA|few
TGTGCCAGCAGCACCCACCAGGGGGGCTACAATGAGCAGTTCTTC
CASSTHQGGYNEQFF
>TRBJ2-5|TRBV7-2|TRBD2|few
TGTGCCAGCAGCTTAGGCGGACTAGCGGGGCAAGAGACCCAGTACTTC
CASSLGGLAGQETQYF
>TRBJ2-5|TRBV5-5|NA|NA
TGTGCCAGCAGCTTGGTAGCGAAAGAGACCCAGTACTTC
CASSLVAKETQYF
>TRBJ2-7|TRBV7-2|NA|many
TGTGCCAGCAGTCAGGGGGGCGCGGGGTACGAGCAGTACTTC
CASSQGGAGYEQYF
>TRBJ2-5|TRBV5-1|NA|NA
TGCGCCAGCAGCTTGGGCATGCGGCAGGAGACCCAGTACTTC
CASSLGMRQETQYF
>TRBJ2-3|TRBV5-1|TRBD1|NA
TGCGCCAGCAGCTTGGGGACAGGGACATCAGATACGCAGTATTTT
CASSLGTGTSDTQYF
>TRBJ2-2|TRBV24-1|TRBD1|few
TGTGCCACCCTCGGGACAGCCAAAGGGGAGCTGTTTTTT
CATLGTAKGELFF